This T cell receptor (beta chain) was documented in a study of lymphopenia after photon versus proton radiotherapy. The assay was immunoSEQ multiplex PCR, and TCRdb's table has in-frame clones only and misses some. The sample holds around 29,000 clones; 84% are singletons and the top ten take 14%. Germline V gives CDR1 SGHTA, CDR2 FQGNSA. V dropped 0 bases and J dropped 2 bases, with 11 bases sitting between them. There are 15 residues in the CDR3. The chain combines TRBV7-2 with TRBJ2-7, with no clear D. This sample comprised peripheral blood, obtained from a patient treated with proton-based radiotherapy. The receptor was isolated from a woman aged 65 to 85 with pancreatic cancer. DNA of the CDR3: TGTGCCAGCAGCTTAGCCCCGGAAATTCCCTACGAGCAGTACTTC. Residues: CASSLAPEIPYEQYF.